The 7 T cell receptor beta chains listed next were all sequenced from one sample in a study of shared clonotypes between healthy human individuals. Terminally differentiated effector memory CD45RA+ cells were left out of the naive CD8 fraction, which was CD45RO-negative and positively selected for CCR7. Profiled with immunoSEQ multiplex PCR; TCRdb holds only in-frame clones, not every one. The sample includes approximately 840,000 clones, around 96% of them seen just once. The sample consisted of naive CD8+ T cells sorted from blood. These receptors all stem from a man aged 30 to 45 in good health.

The rearrangement uses TRBV19 and TRBJ2-7; D unresolved. The CDR3 is 10 residues long. Per germline, CDR1 LNHDA and CDR2 SQIVND (reference sequence). The germline V and J ends were trimmed by 9 bases and 1 base, with 4 bases remaining between them. This chain's CDR3 is CARGSYEQYF. The CDR3 bases are TGTGCCAGAGGATCCTACGAGCAGTACTTC.

Only a few counts were recorded for this clone. This chain links TRBV7-6 with TRBJ1-5, with unresolved D. CDR1 and CDR2 from the germline V gene are SGHVS and FNYEAQ. V lost 1 base and J 7 bases, leaving 8 bases between the germline ends. The CDR3 contains 13 residues. CDR3 protein: CASSLGERQPQHF. Written as DNA, the CDR3 is TGTGCCAGCAGCTTAGGGGAGAGGCAGCCCCAGCATTTT. Filled out from reference TRBV7-6 and TRBJ1-5, the complete variable domain reads GAGVSQSPRYKVTKRGQDVALRCDPISGHVSLYWYRQALGQGPEFLTYFNYEAQQDKSGLPNDRFSAERPEGSISTLTIQRTEQRDSAMYRCASSLGERQPQHFGDGTRLSIL.

J is TRBJ2-2 and V is TRBV19; 7 bases match TRBD1. Per the germline V gene, CDR1 is LNHDA and CDR2 is SQIVND (reference sequence). This CDR3 is built from 18 residues. The V segment lost 7 bases and the J segment 1 base; nucleotides outside the gene matches: 15. As DNA, the CDR3 is TGTGCCAGTAAGTCAGGGACAGTGGGATCGTGGAACACCGGGGAGCTGTTTTTT. Translating it yields CASKSGTVGSWNTGELFF.

This chain uses TRBV9 with TRBJ2-5; D may be TRBD1 or TRBD2 (7 bases each). Germline V gives CDR1 SGDLS, CDR2 YYNGEE. Trimming cost V 4 bases and J 5 bases, with 18 bases left between them. The CDR3 is 15 amino acids. The CDR3 DNA reads TGTGCCAGCAGCCCTGAGGACAGGCGGGGGGAGACCCAGTACTTC. It yields the protein CASSPEDRRGETQYF.

V is TRBV30 and J is TRBJ2-4, with 8 bases that match TRBD1. Per germline, CDR1 GTSNPN and CDR2 SVGIG (reference sequence). CDR3 length: 14 residues. J was trimmed by 5 bases and V by 2 bases; bases with no gene match: 5. The CDR3 DNA sequence: TGTGCCTGGAGTTGGGGGACAGGAGAAAACATTCAGTACTTC. It is translated as CAWSWGTGENIQYF.

This sequence joins TRBV7-6 and TRBJ2-7; TRBD1 matches at 10 bases. The V gene end was trimmed by 5 bases and the J gene end by 5 bases; junction bases not matched to a gene: 9. The CDR3 has 15 amino acids. Germline-derived CDR1 and CDR2 are SGHVS and FNYEAQ. CDR3 sequence reads: CASSQEGTGAHEQYF. CDR3 nucleotide sequence: TGTGCCAGCAGCCAGGAGGGGACAGGGGCACACGAGCAGTACTTC.

V and J are TRBV11-2 and TRBJ2-1; maybe TRBD2 (6 bases). Trimming shortened V by 0 bases and J by 9 bases, and 18 bases separated the two germline ends. The CDR3 length is 16 residues. CDR1 SGHAT and CDR2 FQNNGV come from the germline V gene. The CDR3 DNA sequence: TGTGCCAGCAGCTTAGAATTCCGGGACTTGTATGTTGAGCAGTTCTTC. Its translation is CASSLEFRDLYVEQFF.